The table lists the clone carrying this T cell receptor (beta chain) with a few counts. The target antigen is unknown. The sample belongs to a study of tumor and adjacent non-tumor tissue in lung cancer. Study as a whole: Histology: 12 adenocarcinoma, a couple of squamous cell carcinoma, 1 small cell lung cancer. Study outcomes and limitations: Patients with more diverse tumor TCRs had worse survival.

The CDR3 is 17 amino acids. Per the germline V gene, CDR1 is LGHNA and CDR2 is YSLEER. The V and J ends lost 0 bases and 7 bases respectively, with 18 bases between them. No cell sorting was done before RNA was extracted from the tissue. Three rounds of nested PCR, following a modified ARM-PCR protocol, produced the TCRbeta library. MiXCR, run by TCRdb on the multiplex PCR reads, gives a single entry per CDR3 protein. The data contain roughly 220,000 distinct CDR3 sequences, 71% of them singletons. This sequence joins TRBV4-3 and TRBJ1-4, with TRBD1 as a possible D gene (6 bases). The sequenced material came from lung tumor tissue. This clonotype originated in a man aged 60 to 69 with non-small cell lung cancer. In DNA, the CDR3 is TGCGCCAGCAGCCAAGATCTAGCAGGGGTCTTGGCTGAAAAACTGTTTTTT. Amino acid sequence: CASSQDLAGVLAEKLFF.